Included here is one TCR beta chain sequence, with context. These data are taken from a study of blood T cell repertoires in COVID-19. The overall study: The samples span acute and convalescent COVID-19 from the United States, Italy and Spain.

Source study methods: Quantification of nucleated cells was approximated via reference gene primer amplification. Sequenced by immunoSEQ multiplex PCR; TCRdb stores in-frame clones only, minus some. The V and J calls and clone size were taken over from that table, and D and trimming were inferred from the DNA. Of roughly 80,000 clones in the sample, over 80% were seen once. The sequence came from a man aged 50 or older with active COVID-19. What was sequenced was peripheral blood.

DNA of the CDR3: TGTGCCACCAGTGAGCGGGGCCCAGATACGCAGTATTTT. Translated: CATSERGPDTQYF. The rearrangement uses TRBV24-1 and TRBJ2-3; D possibly corresponds to TRBD2 (6 bases). Germline CDR1 and CDR2: KGHDR and SFDVKD. The ends were cut back, 4 bases at V and 4 bases at J, with 8 bases in the middle. The CDR3 loop spans 13 amino acids.